The clone carrying this T cell receptor (beta chain) has just a few counts. Antigen unknown. The entry originates in a study of blood T cells in healthy people across ages. The study, taken as a whole, reports: The lack of PBMC sorting stopped any conclusive naive versus antigen-experienced comparison. The fall in TCR beta diversity per million T cells was roughly linear with age.

With 3 bases removed from V and 0 bases from J, the gap between germline ends came to 9 bases. CDR3 length: 14 residues. Per the germline V gene, CDR1 is WSHSY and CDR2 is SAAADI. A second about 7 to 11 cycle PCR used barcoded and J-beta primers. MiXCR, applied by TCRdb to the 5' RACE reads, yields one record per CDR3 protein. The table lists approximately 1.5 million distinct CDR3 sequences, almost 35% of them singletons. The genes are TRBV10-2 and TRBJ2-7; D is perhaps TRBD1 (6 bases). Sequencing used blood. This sequence was found in a woman aged 25 to 39 in good health. DNA of the CDR3: TGCGCCAGCAGTGAATGGGGGCGCTCCTACGAGCAGTACTTC. Translation gives CASSEWGRSYEQYF.